These T cell receptor beta chains were read from a single sample in a study of T cell responses to AZD1222 COVID-19 vaccine. Assay: immunoSEQ multiplex PCR; the TCRdb copy retains only in-frame clones and omits some. Of more than 95,000 clones listed, about 87% are singletons. The sequenced sample was peripheral blood, obtained on day 0 of AZD1222 vaccination. The receptors stem from an adult in good health. The conserved cysteine and the conserved F or W are not part of the CDR3 here.

13	TRBV3-1/TRBV3-2	ASSHRGGGINEQF
13	TRBV19	ASSIDGVSTEKLF
12	TRBV30	AWRKAGGADTQY
14	TRBV27	ASQSVGLAGPYEQY
10	TRBV28	ASSLKAGELF
11	TRBV28	ASGGARGYGYT
14	TRBV5-1	ASSLGRGARTDTQY
13	TRBV18	ASSPAEGAGKTQY
16	TRBV3-1/TRBV3-2	ASSQELTGAGRAARAF
13	TRBV28	ASSLSSGGAWTQY
13	TRBV6-1	ASSEWTTAGYEQY
14	TRBV11-2	ASSSMGMRQNTEAF
12	TRBV19	ASSTGQGYQPQH
13	TRBV3-1/TRBV3-2	ASSPVTGHTGELF
13	TRBV7-2	ASSPGVGIVYEQY
9	TRBV6-5	ATVPNYGYT
14	TRBV4-3	ASSPRIEGIYNEQF
12	TRBV28	ASSSSLRGDEQY
12	TRBV24-1	ATSATGWNQPQH
13	TRBV6-5	ASSPIEGVRRGLH
14	TRBV28	ASSLTSGARENEQF
9	TRBV12-3/TRBV12-4	ASSLGETQY
12	TRBV19	ASFPGGYTGELF
14	TRBV2	ASSPPEFARVAEQY
12	TRBV27	ASSLRTKNYGYT
11	TRBV6-6	ASSQRQGNGYT
12	TRBV24-1	ATSDNTVNTEAF
15	TRBV4-3	ASSQRTLGQGGNEQF
13	TRBV4-1	ASSQGQGSNEKLF
13	TRBV4-3	ASSQAGQQYNEQF
10	TRBV7-9	ASSLESLVQY
11	TRBV12-3/TRBV12-4	ACWLRGGTEAF